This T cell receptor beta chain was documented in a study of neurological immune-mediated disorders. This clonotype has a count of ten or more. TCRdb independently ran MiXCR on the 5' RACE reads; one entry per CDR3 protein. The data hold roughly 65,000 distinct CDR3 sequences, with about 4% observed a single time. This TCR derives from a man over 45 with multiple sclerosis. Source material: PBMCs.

The CDR3 nucleotides read TGCGCCAGCAGCTTAGGGACAGGGGATCGCTATGGCTACACCTTC. Translated, it gives CASSLGTGDRYGYTF. The V gene is TRBV5-1, the J gene TRBJ1-2; 10 bases are a match to TRBD1. The germline gives CDR1 SGHRS, CDR2 YFSETQ. The V and J ends lost 2 bases and 4 bases, in that order; junction bases with no gene match: 5. This CDR3 spans 15 amino acids.